The sequence of this TCR beta chain was determined in a study of T cell repertoires in cytomegalovirus infection. Across the whole study: Recently identified HLA-C-restricted CMV epitopes were used, and well-studied HLA-B-restricted CMV epitopes were used as well. Public signatures in TCR beta pointed to CMV infection and matching HLA type. Study-level results: There were HLA-C-restricted CMV-specific TCR beta clonotypes dominating the ex vivo response. The study identified carriers of CMV plus the relevant HLA from cumulative public TCR beta family frequency.

As for this clonotype: Its antigen is not identified.

TCRdb independently ran MiXCR on the reads; one entry per CDR3 protein. This table holds approximately 770,000 distinct CDR3 sequences, 25% to 35% found once. Looked up from germline, CDR1 is MNHEY and CDR2 is SMNVEV (reference sequence). The CDR3 is made up of 16 amino acids. V dropped 2 bases and J dropped 0; count of bases not matched to a gene: 7. The receptor was isolated from a human donor in good health (CMV status not recorded). Some clones in this sample may be carry-over from other donors' samples. The chain recombines TRBV27 with TRBJ2-7, with 7 bases that match TRBD2. Sequenced material: cultured CD8+ T cells from PBMCs, taken from culture after CMV antigen stimulation. CDR3 region: CASSLNPSGDSYEQYF. The CDR3 coding sequence is TGTGCCAGCAGTTTAAACCCCAGCGGGGACTCCTACGAGCAGTACTTC.